What follows describes a single TCR beta chain. This clone was detected once. Its antigen is currently not known. The record has no base qualities; no much larger clone is one base away. This sample was included in a study of blood T cell repertoires in COVID-19 (dated by TCRdb to about 2020). In terms of the full investigation: Samples from collaborators originated in the United States, Italy and Spain and spanned both the acute and convalescent phases of COVID-19. The prospective study material was composed of cDNA or gDNA derived from T cells, B-cell-depleted T cells, or PBMCs. The dataset comprised deeply sampled blood TCRbeta repertoires from subjects exposed to, actively infected with, or recovered from COVID-19. The repertoires were released in a freely available public database meant as a resource for research on the immune response to SARS-CoV-2. Samples were obtained from the ongoing ImmuneRACE study (first 160 participants) and from about 1,300 subjects provided by 6 global collaborators. Nearly every sample came with metadata listing a de-identified subject ID, COVID-19 status, age in years and sex. Where HLA class I and class II types were available, the types were taken from metadata supplied by the sample provider, not from assay-based typing. The full study reports these points: Clinical and demographic metadata were provided uncurated, with the amount varying by source and participant.

The immunoSEQ Assay, a bias-controlled multiplex PCR, was used to amplify TCRbeta CDR3 regions from genomic DNA. The study's processing was this. Within the assay, amplification of reference gene primers was used to estimate how many nucleated cells each sample contained. To quantify the absolute abundance of each unique TCRbeta CDR3 rearrangement, sequence reads were collapsed and filtered. For each sample, productive Simpson clonality was calculated as the square root of Simpson's diversity index across productive rearrangements. TCRdb took over this immuneACCESS table, retaining in-frame rearrangements with V and J assigned. Such tables are incomplete; in checked studies, under half of the missing clones stem from an unresolved V gene, and the remainder is unexplained. V and J calls and clone size follow that table, whereas D and trimming were derived from the DNA. The table for this sample lists over 130,000 clones; 85% to 90% of them were counted only once. 11% of the sample is taken by the ten largest.

The collaborating institutions used their own protocols to collect whole blood in K2EDTA tubes. For TCRbeta analysis, collaborators shipped samples as frozen whole blood, isolated PBMCs, or DNA extracted from either of those sample types. The sequenced material came from peripheral blood. The clonotype comes from a woman at least 80 years old with acute or convalescent COVID-19.

Here is the DNA: TGTGCCACCAGCAGATTAAACACCAATCAGCCCCAGCATTTT. Its translation is CATSRLNTNQPQHF. This chain is built from TRBV15 and TRBJ1-5; the D segment cannot be called with confidence. Deletion took 2 bases off V and 3 bases off J, with a span of 8 bases between the germline ends. Based on the germline V gene (reference sequence), the CDR1 and CDR2 sequences are LNHNV and YYDKDF. The cysteine opens and the phenylalanine closes a CDR3 of 14 amino acids. Of the read, only the CDR3 DNA is kept; its 42 bases are in frame from base 1.